The 5 T cell receptor beta chains below were found in one sample sequenced in a study of blood T cell repertoires in COVID-19. Assay used: immunoSEQ multiplex PCR; TCRdb lists only in-frame clones, some missing. The sample has 110,000 to 150,000 clones; approximately 87% are singletons. Material: peripheral blood. These receptors were taken from a human donor in a cohort sampled during active COVID-19.

This sequence joins TRBV19 and TRBJ1-2, with 10 bases lining up with TRBD1. CDR1 LNHDA and CDR2 SQIVND come from the germline V gene (reference sequence). V was clipped by 4 bases and J by 8 bases; unmatched bases: 19. The CDR3 has 18 residues. The CDR3 DNA reads as TGTGCCAGTAGTAGACAGGGGACAGGGGAGATGGTTCCTCGGGGCTACACCTTC. This sequence encodes CASSRQGTGEMVPRGYTF.

The chain joins TRBV28 to TRBJ2-6, with D perhaps matching TRBD1 (7 bases). Per germline, CDR1 MDHEN and CDR2 SYDVKM. The CDR3 extends over 15 amino acids. V lost 6 bases and J lost 2, with 11 bases in between. The CDR3 loop is CASRQGGAGANVLTF. CDR3 coding DNA: TGTGCCAGCAGGCAGGGGGGTGCTGGGGCCAACGTCCTGACTTTC.

This chain joins TRBV29-1 and TRBJ2-1; D gene uncertain. This CDR3 comprises 15 residues. V was clipped by 0 bases and J by 7 bases, with 16 bases between them. Germline CDR1 and CDR2: SQVTM and ANQGSEA. CDR3 amino acids: CSVEDTAQPRNEQFF. The CDR3 DNA reads as TGCAGCGTTGAAGATACGGCACAGCCCAGGAATGAGCAGTTCTTC.

The CDR3 sequence is CASSRDFEAFF. In DNA form, the CDR3 reads TGTGCCAGCAGTCGGGACTTTGAAGCTTTCTTT. This chain links TRBV12-3 or TRBV12-4 with TRBJ1-1, with D perhaps TRBD1 (5 bases). This CDR3 has 11 residues. V was trimmed by 5 bases and J by 7 bases, leaving 8 bases between them.

The chain uses TRBV7-9 and TRBJ1-4; 8 bases line up with TRBD1. The CDR3 has 15 residues. The V segment lost 0 bases and the J segment 7 bases; nucleotides outside the gene matches: 4. In germline, CDR1 is SEHNR, CDR2 FQNEAQ (reference sequence). This chain's CDR3 is CASSLAQGGIEKLFF. CDR3 sequence (DNA): TGTGCCAGCAGCTTAGCACAGGGGGGTATTGAAAAACTGTTTTTT.